Below, 16 T cell receptor beta chains from the same sample are listed, as sequenced in a study of shared clonotypes between healthy human individuals. The protocol was immunoSEQ multiplex PCR, while the TCRdb copy is restricted to in-frame clones and leaves out a portion. The sample shows about 1 million clones, roughly 75% of them seen only once. The sequenced material came from memory CD4+ T cells sorted from blood. Described subset: CD45RA-negative fraction. The receptors here all came from a man aged 18 to 29 in good health.

The J gene is TRBJ1-2, the V gene TRBV6-5, with D unclear. The CDR3 loop spans 12 amino acids. The V and J ends lost 7 bases and 0 bases respectively, with 6 bases between them. CDR1 is MNHEY, CDR2 SVGAGI, per germline. The CDR3 nucleotides are TGTGCCAGCATGAAGGCTAACTATGGCTACACCTTC. Translated, it gives CASMKANYGYTF.

The chain couples TRBV5-1 to TRBJ2-3; D not resolved. The length of the CDR3 is 17 residues. Germline assignment: CDR1 SGHRS and CDR2 YFSETQ. The V gene lost 2 bases and the J gene lost 0 bases, with 16 bases spanning the gap. CDR3 in amino acids: CASSFPMGSASTDTQYF. CDR3 DNA: TGCGCCAGCAGCTTCCCGATGGGATCCGCTAGCACAGATACGCAGTATTTT.

This rearrangement joins TRBV5-6 to TRBJ1-5, with a tentative D call TRBD1 (5 bases). V lost 4 bases to trimming and J lost 6 bases, with 20 bases between them. The germline V gene has CDR1 SGHDT and CDR2 YYEEEE. The CDR3 spans 16 residues. CDR3 loop: CASSHGVGAQSQPQHF. The CDR3, as DNA: TGTGCCAGCAGCCACGGTGTAGGGGCGCAGAGTCAGCCCCAGCATTTT.

The rearrangement uses TRBV14 and TRBJ2-2; TRBD1 is a possible D gene (5 bases). Deletions cut 4 bases from V and 8 bases from J, with 14 bases between. The CDR3 extends over 14 amino acids. CDR1 and CDR2 (germline): SGHDN, FVKESK. This CDR3 reads CASSPARNRGELFF. CDR3 sequence (DNA): TGTGCCAGCAGCCCTGCCCGAAACAGGGGGGAGCTGTTTTTT.

J is TRBJ1-3 and V is TRBV18; D may be TRBD1 (6 bases). Germline CDR1 and CDR2: KGHSH and LQKENI. Trimming shortened V by 1 base and J by 0 bases, and 13 bases separated the two germline ends. This CDR3 has 17 amino acids. DNA for the CDR3: TGTGCCAGCTCACCACAGAGAAGGGGGATCTCTGGAAACACCATATATTTT. Residues: CASSPQRRGISGNTIYF.

Concerning this clone itself: This may come from a read error, since a much larger clone is one base off. This chain links TRBV5-1 with TRBJ2-2, with D perhaps matching TRBD1 (7 bases). CDR1 is SGHRS and CDR2 is YFSETQ in the germline V gene. The V and J ends lost 2 bases and 5 bases respectively, with 13 bases between them. The CDR3 extends over 15 amino acids. CDR3 bases: TGCGCCAGCAGCTTTACAGGGGCGGGGACCGGGGAGCTGTTTTTT. This sequence encodes CASSFTGAGTGELFF. Drawing the rest from reference TRBV5-1 and TRBJ2-2, the complete variable domain is KAGVTQTPRYLIKTRGQQVTLSCSPISGHRSVSWYQQTPGQGLQFLFEYFSETQRNKGNFPGRFSGRQFSNSRSEMNVSTLELGDSALYLCASSFTGAGTGELFFGEGSRLTVL.

There are a few counts of this clone. This rearrangement joins TRBV11-2 to TRBJ2-7, with 8 bases fitting TRBD1. With 3 bases clipped from V and 7 bases from J, the junction kept 8 bases outside the gene matches. Germline CDR1 and CDR2: SGHAT and FQNNGV. The CDR3 extends over 14 amino acids. CDR3 sequence: CASSLRGYRGEQYF. The CDR3, as DNA: TGTGCCAGCAGCTTGAGGGGATACAGGGGGGAGCAGTACTTC.

This clone was detected a few times. V and J are TRBV6-1 and TRBJ1-5; 9 positions agree with TRBD1. The germline V gene has CDR1 MNHNS and CDR2 SASEGT. V dropped 6 bases and J dropped 6; count of bases not matched to a gene: 3. CDR3 size: 13 residues. In DNA, the CDR3 is TGTGCCAGCAGCACAGGGGGCAGTCAGCCCCAGCATTTT. This encodes CASSTGGSQPQHF.

To note about this clone: Other DNA sequences in this specimen translate into the identical CDR3. This sequence joins TRBV7-2 and TRBJ1-2; maybe TRBD1 (5 bases). CDR1 SGHTA and CDR2 FQGNSA come from the germline V gene. The CDR3 runs to 11 residues. Trimming pared 3 bases from V and 7 bases from J, leaving 6 bases between. CDR3 region: CASSLGGGYTF. CDR3 nucleotide sequence: TGTGCCAGCAGCTTGGGGGGTGGCTACACCTTC.

The rearrangement links TRBV5-4 to TRBJ1-1; a weak D match, TRBD1 (5 bases). Trimming left V 4 bases short and J 11 bases short, with 18 bases between. The germline CDR1 and CDR2 sequences are SGHNT and YYREEE (reference sequence). The CDR3 runs 13 residues. CDR3 DNA: TGTGCCAGCAGCATGGGACCCAACAACGAGGCTTTCTTT. Translated: CASSMGPNNEAFF. Filled out from reference TRBV5-4 and TRBJ1-1, the complete variable domain reads ETGVTQSPTHLIKTRGQQVTLRCSSQSGHNTVSWYQQALGQGPQFIFQYYREEENGRGNFPPRFSGLQFPNYSSELNVNALELDDSALYLCASSMGPNNEAFFGQGTRLTVV.

The gene calls are TRBV28 and TRBJ2-3, with a possible D match to TRBD1 (5 bases). Germline V CDR1 and CDR2: MDHEN, SYDVKM. The CDR3 has 15 amino acids. V was trimmed by 3 bases and J by 4 bases, leaving 14 bases between them. CDR3: CASSFGSVGADTQYF. Written as DNA, the CDR3 is TGTGCCAGCAGTTTTGGGTCGGTAGGGGCAGATACGCAGTATTTT.

This rearrangement joins TRBV7-2 to TRBJ2-1; possible D gene TRBD2, 5 bases. Trimming stripped 3 bases from V and 4 bases from J, with 13 bases between. The CDR3 is 15 residues long. Germline CDR1 and CDR2: SGHTA and FQGNSA. The CDR3, as DNA: TGTGCCAGCAGCTTGGCGGGTGGGGAATACAATGAGCAGTTCTTC. Encoded protein: CASSLAGGEYNEQFF.

In its sample, this clone was seen once. Other DNA sequences within the sample encode an identical CDR3. The chain joins TRBV5-1 to TRBJ2-5; D is possibly TRBD1 or TRBD2 (6 bases each). The ends were cut back, 2 bases at V and 3 bases at J, with 8 bases in the middle. The CDR3 is 13 amino acids. Germline loops: CDR1 SGHRS, CDR2 YFSETQ. Here the CDR3 DNA reads TGCGCCAGCAGCTTAAGGGGGGAAGAGACCCAGTACTTC. Its translation: CASSLRGEETQYF.

The V gene is TRBV27, the J gene TRBJ1-6; no definite D call. V dropped 6 bases and J dropped 5 bases, with 14 bases sitting between them. The germline V gene encodes CDR1 MNHEY and CDR2 SMNVEV (reference sequence). The CDR3 totals 15 residues. The DNA of the CDR3 is TGTGCCAGCAGACGACTGGACGCGAATAATTCACCCCTCCACTTT. Residues: CASRRLDANNSPLHF.

The V gene is TRBV5-1, the J gene TRBJ2-5; TRBD1 is a possible D gene (6 bases). The ends were cut back, 2 bases at V and 2 bases at J, with 10 bases in the middle. The V gene's germline CDR1 is SGHRS and CDR2 YFSETQ. The CDR3 extends over 14 amino acids. CDR3 in DNA: TGCGCCAGCAGCTTCAGACAGGAACAAGAGACCCAGTACTTC. Translating gives CASSFRQEQETQYF.

With regard to this clone: Other DNA sequences in the same sample also yield this CDR3. The chain joins TRBV5-4 to TRBJ1-2; the D gene is possibly TRBD1 (5 bases). The CDR3 has 13 residues. Germline values: CDR1 SGHNT, CDR2 YYREEE (reference sequence). Between the trimmed V and J ends, which lost 4 bases and 2 bases, there was a span of 9 bases. CDR3 residues: CASSRDGNYGYTF. The CDR3 DNA reads as TGTGCCAGCAGCCGGGACGGAAACTATGGCTACACCTTC. Variable domain in full (rest from reference TRBV5-4 and TRBJ1-2): ETGVTQSPTHLIKTRGQQVTLRCSSQSGHNTVSWYQQALGQGPQFIFQYYREEENGRGNFPPRFSGLQFPNYSSELNVNALELDDSALYLCASSRDGNYGYTFGSGTRLTVV.